A single sample gave rise to the 26 T cell receptor beta chains below, sequenced in a study of blood T cell repertoires in COVID-19. Some clones are missing from TCRdb's copy, which holds only in-frame ones; the method was immunoSEQ multiplex PCR. The table shows about 330,000 clones, with about 90% occurring only once. Sequenced sample: PBMCs or T cells enriched from blood (not recorded which). The receptors here all came from a woman in her twenties or thirties who had recovered from COVID-19.

Details on this clone: This specimen includes other DNA sequences encoding the same CDR3. The chain recombines TRBV5-1 with TRBJ2-7; no firm D call. V lost 4 bases, J lost 4 bases, and 12 bases lay in between. Germline V CDR1 and CDR2: SGHRS, YFSETQ. CDR3 length: 13 amino acids. The CDR3 loop is CASSLSSAYEQYF. CDR3 nucleotide sequence: TGCGCCAGCAGCCTCTCCTCTGCGTACGAGCAGTACTTC.

This clone appeared a few times. The V and J genes are TRBV28 and TRBJ2-3, with 7 bases fitting TRBD2. The junction had 13 bases not matched to a gene; V was cut back by 2 bases and J by 2 bases. The CDR3 has 18 residues. Germline assignment: CDR1 MDHEN and CDR2 SYDVKM. In DNA form, the CDR3 reads TGTGCCAGCAGTTTAAATCGGGGAGGGGTTGATGACACAGATACGCAGTATTTT. It translates to CASSLNRGGVDDTDTQYF.

This sequence joins TRBV13 and TRBJ1-3; D may be TRBD1 (6 bases). Germline CDR1 is PRHDT and CDR2 is FYEKMQ (reference sequence). CDR3 size: 15 residues. V lost 0 bases and J 0 bases, leaving 6 bases between the germline ends. CDR3 DNA sequence: TGTGCCAGCAGCTTAGGGGACAGCTCTGGAAACACCATATATTTT. This sequence encodes CASSLGDSSGNTIYF.

The chain recombines TRBV10-1 with TRBJ2-3, with D possibly TRBD2 on 5 matching bases. The CDR3 is 15 amino acids. V was cut by 8 bases and J by 1 base, with 16 bases left in between. Per the germline V gene, CDR1 is WNHNN and CDR2 is SYGVQD (reference sequence). CDR3 bases: TGCGCCAGCCCCGGAGGAACGGGTTGCACAGATACGCAGTATTTT. Translating it yields CASPGGTGCTDTQYF.

This chain connects TRBV4-1 to TRBJ1-3; 7 bases match TRBD1. Looked up from germline, CDR1 is MGHRA and CDR2 is YSYEKL. J gave up 3 bases and V 1 base, and 6 bases lay outside the gene matches. The CDR3 sequence is 16 residues long. CDR3 in amino acids: CASSQVAGQLGNTIYF. DNA of the CDR3: TGCGCCAGCAGCCAAGTTGCGGGACAGCTTGGAAACACCATATATTTT.

This clone was observed once. The rearrangement links TRBV7-9 to TRBJ1-2, with 7 bases that match TRBD1. With 3 bases clipped from V and 8 bases from J, the junction kept 9 bases outside the gene matches. CDR1 is SEHNR and CDR2 is FQNEAQ in the germline V gene (reference sequence). This CDR3 is built from 14 residues. CDR3 nucleotide sequence: TGTGCCAGCAGCTTGCGGGACAGAAGGGGCGGCTACACCTTC. This sequence encodes CASSLRDRRGGYTF.

This clone was recorded at least ten times. This chain uses TRBV10-1 with TRBJ2-7; possibly TRBD2 for D (6 bases). CDR1 and CDR2 (germline): WNHNN, SYGVQD (reference sequence). The CDR3 is made up of 15 amino acids. Trimming stripped 2 bases from V and 4 bases from J, with 15 bases between. CDR3 sequence (DNA): TGCGCCAGCAGTGAGGGTCCGGGGGTATTGTACGAGCAGTACTTC. Translation gives CASSEGPGVLYEQYF.

The chain employs TRBV2 and TRBJ2-7; tentative D call: TRBD1 (7 bases). This CDR3 comprises 13 residues. V was pared by 1 base and J by 10 bases, with 14 bases between. CDR1 and CDR2 (germline): SNHLY, FYNNEI. The CDR3 DNA is TGTGCCAGCAGTGAAGATCCAGGGGGGAGTCAGTACTTC. Its protein product is CASSEDPGGSQYF.

The chain carries TRBV20-1 and TRBJ2-7; 11 bases agree with TRBD1. Germline assignment: CDR1 DFQATT and CDR2 SNEGSKA (reference sequence). This CDR3 is built from 14 residues. V dropped 3 bases and J dropped 7; count of bases not matched to a gene: 8. Here the CDR3 DNA reads TGCAGTGCTAGTCACCGGGACAGGGGGGGTGAGCAGTACTTC. Amino acid sequence: CSASHRDRGGEQYF.

The chain combines TRBV5-1 with TRBJ2-5, with D tentatively TRBD2 (6 bases). CDR3 length equals 16 residues. Deletions cut 4 bases from V and 0 bases from J, with 16 bases between. Per germline, CDR1 SGHRS and CDR2 YFSETQ. CDR3 residues: CASSQAPGLDQETQYF. The CDR3 DNA reads as TGCGCCAGCAGCCAAGCTCCGGGACTCGACCAAGAGACCCAGTACTTC.

The chain uses TRBV11-2 and TRBJ2-2; D gene ambiguous. The CDR3 sequence is 12 residues long. V gave up 2 bases and J gave up 7 bases, with 5 bases separating them. The germline CDR1 and CDR2 sequences are SGHAT and FQNNGV. The DNA of the CDR3 is TGTGCCAGCAGCTTATGGCTCGGGGAGCTGTTTTTT. This encodes CASSLWLGELFF.

In this sample, this clone turned up once. The DNA of the CDR3 is TGTGCCAGTAGCGTCCTAGGACAGGGGGAGAACACTGAAGCTTTCTTT. Protein: CASSVLGQGENTEAFF. The J gene is TRBJ1-1, the V gene TRBV19; 10 bases fit TRBD1. Germline CDR1 and CDR2: LNHDA and SQIVND (reference sequence). Trimming took 6 bases from V and 1 from J; bases not matched to a gene: 8. The CDR3 contains 16 residues. The whole variable domain, filled in from reference TRBV19 and TRBJ1-1, reads DGGITQSPKYLFRKEGQNVTLSCEQNLNHDAMYWYRQDPGQGLRLIYYSQIVNDFQKGDIAEGYSVSREKKESFPLTVTSAQKNPTAFYLCASSVLGQGENTEAFFGQGTRLTVV.

The genes are TRBV24-1 and TRBJ1-1; D is perhaps TRBD1 (5 bases). The CDR3 loop spans 13 amino acids. Between the trimmed V and J ends, which lost 10 bases and 7 bases, there was a span of 18 bases. Germline V gene sequence: CDR1 KGHDR, CDR2 SFDVKD. CDR3 protein: CATQDYRLGEAFF. Written as DNA, the CDR3 is TGTGCCACGCAGGATTACAGGCTTGGTGAAGCTTTCTTT.

The J gene is TRBJ2-1, the V gene TRBV2; D possibly corresponds to TRBD2 (6 bases). This CDR3 has 15 residues. V lost 3 bases to trimming and J lost 0 bases, with 9 bases between them. Per the germline V gene, CDR1 is SNHLY and CDR2 is FYNNEI. CDR3 coding DNA: TGTGCCAGCAGTGAGGGGCGGGGCTCCTACAATGAGCAGTTCTTC. Translation gives CASSEGRGSYNEQFF.

V gene TRBV27 combines with J gene TRBJ2-3; D unclear. V shed 1 base and J shed 0 bases, with 8 bases lying between them. CDR3 length: 15 residues. CDR1 MNHEY and CDR2 SMNVEV come from the germline V gene (reference sequence). CDR3 loop: CASSLFVTSTDTQYF. The CDR3 DNA follows: TGTGCCAGCAGTTTATTCGTGACTAGCACAGATACGCAGTATTTT.

This clone was picked up one time. The CDR3 loop reads CASSLVGTGEETQYF. For the CDR3, the DNA is TGCGCCAGCAGCCTCGTTGGGACAGGGGAGGAGACCCAGTACTTC. The rearrangement joins TRBV5-1 to TRBJ2-5; 10 nucleotides line up with TRBD1. Germline CDR1 is SGHRS and CDR2 is YFSETQ. The V gene end was trimmed by 4 bases and the J gene end by 5 bases; junction bases not matched to a gene: 8. The CDR3 covers 15 residues.

The chain joins TRBV4-3 to TRBJ2-7, with 8 bases that match TRBD1. The CDR3 consists of 15 residues. The ends lost 4 bases at V and 0 bases at J; junction bases unmatched: 5. The germline V gene has CDR1 LGHNA and CDR2 YSLEER. Here the CDR3 reads CASSLGTGSSYEQYF. In nucleotides, the CDR3 is TGCGCCAGCAGCCTCGGGACAGGAAGCTCCTACGAGCAGTACTTC.

This chain links TRBV29-1 with TRBJ1-1; maybe TRBD1 (6 bases). This CDR3 has 13 residues. Trimming cost V 5 bases and J 0 bases, with 10 bases left between them. Germline V gives CDR1 SQVTM, CDR2 ANQGSEA. The CDR3 is CSVRTEMNTEAFF. CDR3 DNA sequence: TGCAGCGTTCGGACAGAAATGAACACTGAAGCTTTCTTT.

The chain employs TRBV7-2 and TRBJ2-2; D unclear. This CDR3 is 13 amino acids long. The germline V and J ends were trimmed by 1 base and 4 bases, with 4 bases remaining between them. CDR1 is SGHTA and CDR2 is FQGNSA in the germline V gene. The CDR3 spells CASSLDGTGELFF. CDR3 DNA sequence: TGTGCCAGCAGCTTAGACGGCACCGGGGAGCTGTTTTTT.

The DNA of the CDR3 is TGCAGTGCTAGTTTGTTGGGTCAGGGTAGGCACACCGGGGAGCTGTTTTTT. It is translated as CSASLLGQGRHTGELFF. The V gene is TRBV20-1, the J gene TRBJ2-2, with a tentative D call TRBD1 (5 bases). This CDR3 has 17 residues. V was clipped by 3 bases and J by 3 bases, with 20 bases between them. Germline V gene data show CDR1 as DFQATT and CDR2 as SNEGSKA (reference sequence).

V usage is TRBV5-6 and J usage is TRBJ1-2; 12 bases line up with TRBD1. In germline, CDR1 is SGHDT, CDR2 YYEEEE. This CDR3 is 17 amino acids long. V shed 3 bases, J shed 2 bases, and the junction held 8 bases outside the gene matches. CDR3 sequence: CASSSLRDRGQNYGYTF. CDR3 sequence (DNA): TGTGCCAGCAGCTCGCTCCGGGACAGGGGGCAGAACTATGGCTACACCTTC.

This clone was seen more than once but under ten times. The V and J genes are TRBV2 and TRBJ1-2; 7 nucleotides align to TRBD1. Germline CDR1 reads SNHLY; CDR2 reads FYNNEI. V trimming: 5 bases; J trimming: 4 bases; junction bases outside the gene matches: 16. CDR3 length: 17 amino acids. CDR3 region: CASSTLRTGDLIYGYTF. The CDR3 bases are TGTGCCAGCAGTACTCTCCGAACAGGGGACTTGATCTATGGCTACACCTTC.

DNA of the CDR3: TGTGCCAGCAGCAAGTCCCCGAAAGGTCGACTTGGCTACACCTTC. Translated, it gives CASSKSPKGRLGYTF. V gene TRBV21-1 combines with J gene TRBJ1-2. TRBV21-1 is recorded as a pseudogene. CDR3 size: 15 residues.

DNA of the CDR3: TGTGCCAGCAGGGCAGACAGTTACATTCAGTACTTC. This encodes CASRADSYIQYF. The chain employs TRBV6-5 and TRBJ2-4, with a weak D call TRBD1 (5 bases). Between the trimmed V and J ends, which lost 6 bases and 8 bases, there was a span of 11 bases. The germline V gene encodes CDR1 MNHEY and CDR2 SVGAGI. The CDR3 loop spans 12 amino acids.

V is TRBV29-1 and J is TRBJ2-2; 11 bases map to TRBD2. With V trimmed by 6 bases and J by 5 bases, 2 bases remained unmatched. The CDR3 spans 13 residues. CDR1 SQVTM and CDR2 ANQGSEA come from the germline V gene. This CDR3 is CSVGTSGTGELFF. The CDR3 DNA sequence: TGCAGCGTCGGGACTAGCGGTACCGGGGAGCTGTTTTTT.

This clone appeared once. The V call is TRBV6-2 or TRBV6-3, the J call TRBJ2-1; perhaps TRBD2 as D (7 bases). The CDR3 length is 17 residues. Between the trimmed V and J ends, which lost 3 bases and 4 bases, there was a span of 19 bases. Germline lookup yields CDR1 MNHEY and CDR2 SVGEGT. The CDR3: CASSYSPGAGHYNEQFF. CDR3 DNA sequence: TGTGCCAGCAGTTATAGCCCGGGAGCGGGACATTACAATGAGCAGTTCTTC.